The 2 T cell receptor beta chains below all came from one sample that was sequenced in a study of cytomegalovirus exposure and HLA in healthy donors. PCR was performed using 60 Vbeta and 13 Jbeta primers. Using immunoSEQ multiplex PCR, the repertoire was profiled, and TCRdb retains in-frame clones only, with some absent. Of about 160,000 clones listed, around 85% are singletons. The sequencing sample was made of PBMCs. Receptors were obtained from a man in his forties in good health and CMV-seronegative.

V usage is TRBV10-3 and J usage is TRBJ1-1, with D unresolved. V was trimmed by 4 bases and J by 3 bases, leaving 12 bases between them. The V gene's germline CDR1 is ENHRY and CDR2 SYGVKD. The CDR3 runs to 14 residues. The CDR3 loop reads CAISGRPRDTEAFF. CDR3 bases: TGTGCCATCAGTGGGCGGCCCCGGGACACTGAAGCTTTCTTT.

The chain uses TRBV18 and TRBJ2-7, with TRBD1 identical over 7 bases. V was pared by 4 bases and J by 1 base, with 10 bases of the junction left unmatched. Germline V lookup: CDR1 KGHSH, CDR2 LQKENI. The CDR3 runs 16 residues. The CDR3 nucleotides are TGTGCCAGCTCACTAGGGGACAGAAGGGGTTCCTACGAGCAGTACTTC. Translated: CASSLGDRRGSYEQYF.